Below are 24 T cell receptor beta chains sequenced from a single sample in a study of response to subunit inactivated influenza vaccine. In TCRdb, the RT-PCR reads were re-called with MiXCR into one record per CDR3 protein. The table has 650,000 to 700,000 distinct CDR3 sequences, approximately 14% seen once. The source material was PBMCs from blood, sampled 11 to 12 days after vaccination. The receptor source for this set is a man between 50 and 59 years old who received an inactivated influenza vaccine.

The rearrangement links TRBV12-3 or TRBV12-4 to TRBJ2-1, with D possibly matching TRBD2 (6 bases). This CDR3 is built from 14 residues. V shed 5 bases and J shed 6 bases, with 14 bases lying between them. The CDR3 is CASSPSRDSNEQFF. The CDR3, as DNA: TGTGCCAGCAGTCCTTCGCGGGATTCCAATGAGCAGTTCTTC.

A few counts support this clonotype. This rearrangement joins TRBV11-1 to TRBJ2-2; D unresolved. The CDR3 has 14 residues. V was cut by 6 bases and J by 3 bases, with 11 bases left in between. Per germline, CDR1 SGHAT and CDR2 FQDESV (reference sequence). CDR3 amino acids: CASRLGLHTGELFF. As DNA, the CDR3 is TGTGCCAGCAGATTGGGTCTGCACACCGGGGAGCTGTTTTTT.

This clonotype was picked up many times. J is TRBJ1-2 and V is TRBV4-1; 12 nucleotides line up with TRBD1. The CDR3 loop spans 17 amino acids. V shed 2 bases, J shed 2 bases, and the junction held 6 bases outside the gene matches. CDR1 is MGHRA, CDR2 YSYEKL, per germline. The CDR3 nucleotides read TGCGCCAGCAGCCAACTAACCGGGACAGGGGGCAACTATGGCTACACCTTC. Amino acids: CASSQLTGTGGNYGYTF.

This clonotype was counted a few times. This CDR3 is CSASGQERTDTQYF. In DNA form, the CDR3 reads TGCAGTGCTTCGGGACAGGAGAGGACAGATACGCAGTATTTT. The chain combines TRBV20-1 with TRBJ2-3, with 8 bases fitting TRBD1. The J segment lost 3 bases and the V segment lost 5 bases, leaving 7 bases of the junction unmatched. Germline V lookup: CDR1 DFQATT, CDR2 SNEGSKA (reference sequence). CDR3 length: 14 amino acids.

This chain uses TRBV20-1 with TRBJ2-4; 10 bases align to TRBD1. This CDR3 has 13 residues. Germline CDR1 and CDR2: DFQATT and SNEGSKA (reference sequence). The V segment lost 7 bases and the J segment 4 bases; nucleotides outside the gene matches: 4. The chain's CDR3 is CSVRDRGKNIQYF. For the CDR3, the DNA is TGCAGTGTTAGGGACAGGGGTAAAAACATTCAGTACTTC.

The rearrangement uses TRBV4-3 and TRBJ2-7, with 7 bases that match TRBD1. J was trimmed by 3 bases and V by 2 bases; bases with no gene match: 7. The CDR3 runs to 15 residues. Germline V CDR1 and CDR2: LGHNA, YSLEER. This CDR3 is CASSQRDSRNYEQYF. The CDR3 DNA reads TGCGCCAGCAGCCAACGGGACAGCCGAAACTACGAGCAGTACTTC.

This clonotype was found a few times. V usage is TRBV5-1 and J usage is TRBJ2-2; D gene uncertain. V lost 1 base to trimming and J lost 9 bases, with 10 bases between them. Germline V gene sequence: CDR1 SGHRS, CDR2 YFSETQ. CDR3 length: 13 amino acids. The CDR3 is CASSLPPSWELFF. Written as DNA, the CDR3 is TGCGCCAGCAGCTTGCCCCCGTCATGGGAGCTGTTTTTT.

V is TRBV5-1 and J is TRBJ2-5; the D gene is possibly TRBD1 (6 bases). The CDR3 totals 15 residues. Trimming left V 0 bases short and J 4 bases short, with 13 bases between. Germline assignment: CDR1 SGHRS and CDR2 YFSETQ. CDR3 sequence (DNA): TGCGCCAGCAGCTTGGCCAGGGGCAGTGTAGAGACCCAGTACTTC. Translating gives CASSLARGSVETQYF.

The J gene is TRBJ1-3, the V gene TRBV2, with 12 bases lining up with TRBD1. There are 22 residues in the CDR3. Germline CDR1 and CDR2: SNHLY and FYNNEI. The ends lost 1 base at V and 4 bases at J; junction bases unmatched: 20. The CDR3 loop is CASSEDLPKGTGGQGVGNTIYF. In nucleotides, the CDR3 is TGTGCCAGCAGTGAAGATCTTCCCAAGGGGACAGGGGGCCAAGGGGTCGGAAACACCATATATTTT.

This clonotype was seen once. The chain is built from TRBV5-1 and TRBJ2-6, with unresolved D. Germline CDR1 is SGHRS and CDR2 is YFSETQ. V was trimmed by 0 bases and J by 3 bases, leaving 7 bases between them. The CDR3 runs 15 residues. The CDR3 bases are TGCGCCAGCAGCTTGGCCGGAATTGGGGCCAACGTCCTGACTTTC. It is translated as CASSLAGIGANVLTF.

This clonotype came up a few times. CDR3 sequence reads: CASSYRRRPNEKLFF. The CDR3 nucleotides read TGTGCCAGTAGTTATCGACGGCGACCTAATGAAAAACTGTTTTTT. The chain joins TRBV19 to TRBJ1-4; D call uncertain. Germline assignment: CDR1 LNHDA and CDR2 SQIVND (reference sequence). The CDR3 totals 15 residues. The germline V and J ends were trimmed by 5 bases and 3 bases, with 13 bases remaining between them.

This clonotype was picked up a small number of times. Being one base from a much bigger clone, this may be a read error. This chain joins TRBV12-3 or TRBV12-4 and TRBJ1-1; D ambiguous. Trimming pared 3 bases from V and 5 bases from J, leaving 10 bases between. This CDR3 comprises 13 residues. Here the CDR3 DNA reads TGTGCCAGCAGTTTCAAGAACCGGACTGAAGCTTTCTTT. It is translated as CASSFKNRTEAFF.

This chain joins TRBV7-2 and TRBJ2-5, with 7 positions matching TRBD2. The CDR3 length is 16 residues. V lost 0 bases and J lost 1; bases outside the gene matches: 5. Germline CDR1 reads SGHTA; CDR2 reads FQGNSA. The CDR3 spells CASSLAVASGQETQYF. The CDR3 DNA reads as TGTGCCAGCAGCTTAGCGGTGGCTAGCGGCCAAGAGACCCAGTACTTC.

CDR3 in amino acids: CSARDLRGSGSPLHF. The CDR3 region has the DNA TGCAGTGCTAGAGATCTTCGGGGTAGTGGTTCACCCCTCCACTTT. This chain links TRBV20-1 with TRBJ1-6; D not resolved. The V end lost 0 bases, the J end lost 9 bases, and 15 bases lay between the germline ends. Per the germline V gene, CDR1 is DFQATT and CDR2 is SNEGSKA (reference sequence). This CDR3 comprises 15 residues.

The rearrangement joins TRBV29-1 to TRBJ1-1; weak D call: TRBD1 (5 bases). The V gene's germline CDR1 is SQVTM and CDR2 ANQGSEA. Trimming removed 4 bases at V and 1 base at J, with 16 bases between. The CDR3 loop spans 15 amino acids. The CDR3 sequence: CSVAPSGTANTEAFF. In DNA, the CDR3 is TGCAGCGTTGCACCTTCCGGGACGGCGAACACTGAAGCTTTCTTT.

This clonotype came up a few times. This chain links TRBV20-1 with TRBJ2-1; 7 bases agree with TRBD1. The CDR3 sequence is 14 residues long. Germline trimming cut 6 bases from V and 10 bases from J; bases unmatched to any gene: 15. CDR1 is DFQATT, CDR2 SNEGSKA, per germline (reference sequence). Written as DNA, the CDR3 is TGCAGTGCAATCGATAGACAGGGTTGGTGGGAGCAGTTCTTC. Translating gives CSAIDRQGWWEQFF.

The chain employs TRBV6-2 or TRBV6-3 and TRBJ2-5; D not resolved. The CDR3 has 11 amino acids. Trimming stripped 10 bases from V and 4 bases from J, with 10 bases between. Germline V lookup: CDR1 MNHEY, CDR2 SVGEGT. The CDR3 nucleotides are TGTGCCACCAGCCAAGGAGAGACCCAGTACTTC. This encodes CATSQGETQYF.

The chain has TRBV4-1 and TRBJ2-5, with 14 bases identical to TRBD2. V was clipped by 1 base and J by 5 bases; unmatched bases: 12. The CDR3 contains 19 residues. Germline values: CDR1 MGHRA, CDR2 YSYEKL. Here the CDR3 DNA reads TGCGCCAGCAGCCAAGCACCCCGGACTAGCGGGGGGAGAAGGGAGACCCAGTACTTC. As protein: CASSQAPRTSGGRRETQYF.

This rearrangement joins TRBV19 to TRBJ1-6; 9 positions match TRBD1. Germline CDR1 is LNHDA and CDR2 is SQIVND (reference sequence). The CDR3 covers 14 residues. V lost 6 bases, J lost 16 bases, and 13 bases stayed unmatched. DNA of the CDR3: TGTGCCAGTAGCACCGGGACAGGGAAACCCCCACTCCACTTT. Its protein is CASSTGTGKPPLHF.

CDR3 nucleotides: TGCGCCAGCAGCCCGTCGGCAGGCACAGATACGCAGTATTTT. Encoded protein: CASSPSAGTDTQYF. The chain employs TRBV5-1 and TRBJ2-3; D ambiguous. Germline V lookup: CDR1 SGHRS, CDR2 YFSETQ. V lost 4 bases and J lost 1, with 10 bases in between. This CDR3 has 14 residues. The variable domain in full, completed from reference TRBV5-1 and TRBJ2-3, reads KAGVTQTPRYLIKTRGQQVTLSCSPISGHRSVSWYQQTPGQGLQFLFEYFSETQRNKGNFPGRFSGRQFSNSRSEMNVSTLELGDSALYLCASSPSAGTDTQYFGPGTRLTVL.

There are a few counts of this clonotype. J is TRBJ1-2 and V is TRBV20-1; 11 nucleotides line up with TRBD1. Trimming removed 5 bases from V and 3 bases from J; junction bases left unmatched: 2. The CDR3 has 13 residues. Germline CDR1 and CDR2: DFQATT and SNEGSKA (reference sequence). The CDR3 bases are TGCAGTGCTCCGGGACAGGGGGACTATGGCTACACCTTC. It codes for CSAPGQGDYGYTF.

The V gene is TRBV20-1, the J gene TRBJ1-5, with D unclear. CDR1 and CDR2 from the germline V gene are DFQATT and SNEGSKA (reference sequence). The CDR3 sequence is 15 residues long. Trimming removed 0 bases from V and 5 bases from J, with 14 bases in between. CDR3 amino acids: CSARDNPGKDQPQHF. CDR3 nucleotides: TGCAGTGCTAGAGATAACCCTGGGAAGGATCAGCCCCAGCATTTT.

J is TRBJ1-5 and V is TRBV7-8; D gene ambiguous. CDR1 and CDR2 (germline): SGHVS, FQNEAQ. This CDR3 spans 16 amino acids. V was shortened by 2 bases and J by 1 base, with 12 bases between the two germline ends. The CDR3: CASSLMGARSNQPQHF. The CDR3 DNA reads as TGTGCCAGCAGCTTAATGGGAGCTAGAAGCAATCAGCCCCAGCATTTT.

This clonotype was detected ten times or more. The chain is built from TRBV3-1 and TRBJ2-7, with a weak D call TRBD1 (6 bases). CDR3 length equals 13 residues. CDR1 is LGHDT and CDR2 is YNNKEL in the germline V gene (reference sequence). The germline V and J ends were trimmed by 6 bases and 2 bases, with 11 bases remaining between them. The CDR3 sequence: CASRPTGTYEQYF. As DNA, the CDR3 is TGTGCCAGCAGGCCGACAGGCACCTACGAGCAGTACTTC.